Listed below are T cell receptor beta chains from one sample, sequenced in a study of cytotoxic CD8 clonotypes in ibrutinib-treated CLL. Sequencing was performed with immunoSEQ multiplex PCR; in TCRdb, only in-frame clones are kept and a portion is missing. The sample yields more than 45,000 clones, roughly 80% seen once. Specimen: PBMCs, collected after 24 months of ibrutinib treatment. These receptors were obtained from a human donor with chronic lymphocytic leukemia. Each CDR3 is given with its conserved first and last residue. Fields, in order: D gene, J gene, clone size, V gene, CDR3 protein, CDR3 DNA. The D gene is left open where the match is weak. For some rows the clone size is stated as once, few or many, or as a class when expanded; others skip it.

TRBD1 | TRBJ2-5 | few | TRBV18 | CASSPRPGGLFQETQYF | TGTGCCAGCTCACCCAGACCAGGGGGCTTATTCCAAGAGACCCAGTACTTC
. | TRBJ1-2 | few | TRBV4-2 | CASSQERADNYGYTF | TGTGCCAGCAGCCAAGAGCGGGCAGATAACTATGGCTACACCTTC
TRBD1 | TRBJ1-2 | . | TRBV5-4 | CASSGADRGDYGYTF | TGTGCCAGCAGCGGAGCGGACAGGGGCGACTATGGCTACACCTTC
TRBD2 | TRBJ2-5 | . | TRBV19 | CASSMSLAGWETQYF | TGTGCCAGTAGTATGTCACTAGCGGGATGGGAGACCCAGTACTTC
TRBD2 | TRBJ2-1 | once | TRBV2 | CASIGLAGGSSYNEQFF | TGTGCCAGCATTGGGCTAGCGGGGGGAAGCTCCTACAATGAGCAGTTCTTC
. | TRBJ1-1 | . | TRBV5-4 | CASSSRQITEAFF | TGTGCCAGCAGCTCCAGACAGATCACTGAAGCTTTCTTT
. | TRBJ1-4 | few | TRBV18 | CASSPNSYKDSEKLFF | TGTGCCAGCTCACCAAACAGTTATAAGGATAGTGAAAAACTGTTTTTT
. | TRBJ2-7 | . | TRBV28 | CASSRIGPSYEQYF | TGTGCCAGCAGTAGGATTGGACCCTCCTACGAGCAGTACTTC
. | TRBJ2-3 | . | TRBV5-1 | CASSLIGGSTDTQYF | TGCGCCAGCAGCTTGATTGGGGGCAGCACAGATACGCAGTATTTT
TRBD1 | TRBJ2-5 | . | TRBV29-1 | CSVEARYPTGGGETQYF | TGCAGCGTTGAAGCACGGTACCCGACAGGGGGCGGGGAGACCCAGTACTTC
. | TRBJ2-3 | few | TRBV30 | CAWSVNEWNTDTQYF | TGTGCCTGGAGTGTTAATGAGTGGAACACAGATACGCAGTATTTT
TRBD1 | TRBJ1-2 | . | TRBV30 | CAWSRDRGGYGYTF | TGTGCCTGGAGTCGGGACAGGGGCGGCTATGGCTACACCTTC
. | TRBJ1-5 | . | TRBV5-8 | CASQGSNQPQHF | TGTGCCAGCCAAGGTAGCAATCAGCCCCAGCATTTT
TRBD2 | TRBJ2-1 | few | TRBV28 | CASSLSSGRENEQFF | TGTGCCAGCAGTTTAAGCAGCGGGAGAGAGAATGAGCAGTTCTTC
. | TRBJ2-3 | . | TRBV4-3 | CASSQWTTDTQYF | TGCGCCAGCAGCCAATGGACCACAGATACGCAGTATTTT
. | TRBJ2-7 | . | TRBV30 | CAWSVQYEQYF | TGTGCCTGGAGTGTCCAGTACGAGCAGTACTTC
. | TRBJ2-3 | . | TRBV21-1 | CASSKGLASGTDTQYF | TGTGCCAGCAGCAAGGGACTAGCAAGCGGGACAGATACGCAGTATTTT
. | TRBJ2-6 | . | TRBV19 | CASSRDGSGANVLTF | TGTGCCAGTAGTAGGGACGGCTCTGGGGCCAACGTCCTGACTTTC
. | TRBJ2-2 | . | TRBV10-2 | CASSELRQGGGGELFF | TGCGCCAGCAGTGAGCTCAGGCAGGGTGGTGGCGGGGAGCTGTTTTTT
TRBD2 | TRBJ2-3 | . | TRBV7-6 | CASSQLGLAGASSTDTQYF | TGTGCCAGCAGCCAACTGGGACTAGCGGGAGCCTCTAGCACAGATACGCAGTATTTT
TRBD1 | TRBJ2-1 | . | TRBV28 | CASSLFLTGGNEQFF | TGTGCCAGCAGTTTATTCCTGACAGGGGGAAATGAGCAGTTCTTC
. | TRBJ1-6 | . | TRBV10-2 | CASSESTDGNSPLHF | TGCGCCAGCAGTGAGTCGACAGATGGGAATTCACCCCTCCACTTT
. | TRBJ2-5 | . | TRBV6-5 | CASRTDSQETQYF | TGTGCCAGCAGAACGGACAGTCAAGAGACCCAGTACTTC
. | TRBJ1-3 | . | TRBV19 | CASSTGLEGNTIYF | TGTGCCAGTAGTACCGGACTAGAAGGAAACACCATATATTTT
. | TRBJ2-4 | . | TRBV15 | CATSRDTKNIQYF | TGTGCCACCAGCAGAGATACGAAAAACATTCAGTACTTC
. | TRBJ1-2 | . | TRBV19 | CASSIRLESYGYTF | TGTGCCAGTAGTATAAGGCTGGAGTCCTATGGCTACACCTTC
. | TRBJ2-7 | . | TRBV4-3 | CASSQRLPPSSYEQYF | TGCGCCAGCAGCCAACGACTACCACCCTCTTCCTACGAGCAGTACTTC
TRBD2 | TRBJ2-1 | once | TRBV2 | CASSLGLAGVEQFF | TGTGCCAGCAGCCTCGGACTAGCGGGAGTTGAGCAGTTCTTC
. | TRBJ2-7 | . | TRBV11-2 | CASSFLDELRGQYF | TGTGCCAGCAGCTTCCTGGACGAGCTACGAGGGCAGTACTTC
TRBD2 | TRBJ2-7 | once | TRBV13 | CASSLGTSGYYEQYF | TGTGCCAGCAGCTTGGGGACTAGCGGGTACTACGAGCAGTACTTC
. | TRBJ2-3 | . | TRBV7-9 | CASSPTLAPGTDTQYF | TGTGCCAGCAGCCCGACCTTAGCCCCCGGGACGGATACGCAGTATTTT
. | TRBJ1-5 | . | TRBV28 | CASSFQASLRGQPQHF | TGTGCCAGCAGTTTCCAGGCCTCGCTACGTGGTCAGCCCCAGCATTTT
TRBD1 | TRBJ2-2 | . | TRBV29-1 | CSIQPGTGGSGELFF | TGCAGCATCCAACCCGGGACAGGGGGATCCGGGGAGCTGTTTTTT
TRBD2 | TRBJ2-1 | . | TRBV5-6 | CASSSTDGTSGARDEQFF | TGTGCCAGCAGCTCGACCGACGGGACTAGCGGAGCAAGAGATGAGCAGTTCTTC
. | TRBJ1-2 | few | TRBV7-2 | CASSLGEAGYTF | TGTGCCAGCAGCTTAGGGGAGGCTGGCTACACCTTC
. | TRBJ1-2 | . | TRBV19 | CASSIDAAQGLYGYTF | TGTGCCAGTAGTATAGACGCGGCACAGGGTCTCTATGGCTACACCTTC
. | TRBJ2-6 | . | TRBV9 | CASSVGRSLAANVLTF | TGTGCCAGCAGCGTAGGCAGGTCACTGGCGGCCAACGTCCTGACTTTC
. | TRBJ2-7 | . | TRBV5-1 | CASSLGTSGYEQYF | TGCGCCAGCAGCCTCGGGACGTCGGGCTACGAGCAGTACTTC
. | TRBJ1-2 | few | TRBV6-1 | CASSEYASVGYTF | TGTGCCAGCAGTGAATATGCCTCTGTGGGCTACACCTTC
TRBD1 | TRBJ1-4 | . | TRBV6-4 | CARTQGAGEKLFF | TGTGCCAGAACACAGGGGGCCGGTGAAAAACTGTTTTTT
. | TRBJ2-5 | . | TRBV7-9 | CASSFSQYQETQYF | TGTGCCAGCAGCTTCAGCCAGTACCAAGAGACCCAGTACTTC
. | TRBJ2-3 | . | TRBV6-5 | CATSLRWLSPDTQYF | TGTGCCACCTCCCTAAGGTGGTTGTCTCCGGATACGCAGTATTTT
. | TRBJ1-1 | . | TRBV11-2 | CASSPGQGDNTEAFF | TGTGCCAGCAGCCCCGGTCAGGGAGATAACACTGAAGCTTTCTTT
TRBD1 | TRBJ1-1 | . | TRBV18 | CASSPLRGLVTEAFF | TGTGCCAGCTCACCACTGAGGGGGCTGGTTACTGAAGCTTTCTTT
. | TRBJ1-3 | . | TRBV7-2 | CASSENRGNTIYF | TGTGCCAGCAGCGAAAACAGGGGAAACACCATATATTTT
TRBD2 | TRBJ2-1 | . | TRBV5-6 | CASSLEWRESRHEQFF | TGTGCCAGCAGCTTGGAATGGCGGGAGAGTAGACATGAGCAGTTCTTC
TRBD2 | TRBJ2-1 | . | TRBV10-3 | CAISGQRESGNEQFF | TGTGCCATCAGCGGACAGCGGGAGAGTGGCAATGAGCAGTTCTTC
. | TRBJ1-4 | . | TRBV29-1 | CSVAKGGDNEKLFF | TGCAGCGTCGCCAAGGGAGGGGACAATGAAAAACTGTTTTTT
. | TRBJ2-7 | . | TRBV28 | CASRPRGSYEQYF | TGTGCCAGCAGGCCAAGAGGCTCCTACGAGCAGTACTTC
TRBD2 | TRBJ2-2 | few | TRBV28 | CASSLWGGLAGGPNTGELFF | TGTGCCAGCAGTTTATGGGGAGGACTAGCGGGAGGGCCCAACACCGGGGAGCTGTTTTTT
. | TRBJ1-4 | . | TRBV28 | CASRPAGEKLFF | TGTGCCAGCAGACCTGCGGGTGAAAAACTGTTTTTT
. | TRBJ2-2 | . | TRBV25-1 | CASSEYNANTGELFF | TGTGCCAGCAGTGAATATAACGCTAACACCGGGGAGCTGTTTTTT
. | TRBJ2-6 | once | TRBV4-2 | CASSQDGIIPTRSSGANVLTF | TGTGCCAGCAGCCAAGATGGGATCATACCCACCCGTAGCTCTGGGGCCAACGTCCTGACTTTC
TRBD1 | TRBJ1-4 | . | TRBV10-2 | CASSEGRGRGEKLFF | TGCGCCAGCAGTGAGGGGAGGGGGCGCGGTGAAAAACTGTTTTTT
. | TRBJ1-1 | few | TRBV6-6 | CASITFGRQMNTEAFF | TGTGCCAGCATTACATTCGGGAGACAGATGAACACTGAAGCTTTCTTT
TRBD1 | TRBJ1-4 | . | TRBV2 | CASSEDRGNEKLFF | TGTGCCAGCAGCGAAGACAGGGGTAATGAAAAACTGTTTTTT
TRBD1 | TRBJ1-2 | few | TRBV5-4 | CASSATGEAGYTF | TGTGCCAGCAGCGCTACAGGGGAGGCTGGCTACACCTTC